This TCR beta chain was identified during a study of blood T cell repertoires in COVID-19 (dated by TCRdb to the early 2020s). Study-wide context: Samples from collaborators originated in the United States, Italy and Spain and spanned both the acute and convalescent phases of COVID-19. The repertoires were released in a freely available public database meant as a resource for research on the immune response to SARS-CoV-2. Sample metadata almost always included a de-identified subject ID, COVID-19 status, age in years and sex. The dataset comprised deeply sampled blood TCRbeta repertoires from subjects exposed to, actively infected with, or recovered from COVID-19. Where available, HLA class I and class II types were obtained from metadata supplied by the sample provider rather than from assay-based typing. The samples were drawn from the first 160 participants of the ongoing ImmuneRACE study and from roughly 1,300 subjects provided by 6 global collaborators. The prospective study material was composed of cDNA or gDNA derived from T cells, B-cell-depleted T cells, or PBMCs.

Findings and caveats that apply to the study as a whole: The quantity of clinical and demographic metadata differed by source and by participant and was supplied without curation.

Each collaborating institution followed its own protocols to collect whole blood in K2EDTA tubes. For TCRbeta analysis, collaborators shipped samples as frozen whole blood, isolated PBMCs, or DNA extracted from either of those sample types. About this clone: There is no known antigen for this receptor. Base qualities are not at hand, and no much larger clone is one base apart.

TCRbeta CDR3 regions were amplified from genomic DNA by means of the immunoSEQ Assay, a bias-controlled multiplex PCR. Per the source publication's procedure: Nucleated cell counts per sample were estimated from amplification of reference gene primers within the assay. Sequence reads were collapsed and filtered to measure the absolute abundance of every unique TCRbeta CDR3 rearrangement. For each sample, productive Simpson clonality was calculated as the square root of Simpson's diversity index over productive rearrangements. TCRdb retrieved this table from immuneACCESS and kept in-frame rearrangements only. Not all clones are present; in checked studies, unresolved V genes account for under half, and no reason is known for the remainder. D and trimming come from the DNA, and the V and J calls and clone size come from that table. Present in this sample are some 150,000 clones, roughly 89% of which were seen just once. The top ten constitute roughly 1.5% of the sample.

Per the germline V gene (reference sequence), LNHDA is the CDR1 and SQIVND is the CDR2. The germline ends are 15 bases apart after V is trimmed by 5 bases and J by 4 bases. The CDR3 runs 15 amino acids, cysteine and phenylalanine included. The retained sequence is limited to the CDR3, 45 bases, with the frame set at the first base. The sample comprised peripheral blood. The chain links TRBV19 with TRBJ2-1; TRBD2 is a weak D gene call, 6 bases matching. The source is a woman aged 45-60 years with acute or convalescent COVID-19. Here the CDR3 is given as CASSVTRAGYNEQFF. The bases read TGTGCCAGTAGTGTCACTAGGGCGGGGTACAATGAGCAGTTCTTC.